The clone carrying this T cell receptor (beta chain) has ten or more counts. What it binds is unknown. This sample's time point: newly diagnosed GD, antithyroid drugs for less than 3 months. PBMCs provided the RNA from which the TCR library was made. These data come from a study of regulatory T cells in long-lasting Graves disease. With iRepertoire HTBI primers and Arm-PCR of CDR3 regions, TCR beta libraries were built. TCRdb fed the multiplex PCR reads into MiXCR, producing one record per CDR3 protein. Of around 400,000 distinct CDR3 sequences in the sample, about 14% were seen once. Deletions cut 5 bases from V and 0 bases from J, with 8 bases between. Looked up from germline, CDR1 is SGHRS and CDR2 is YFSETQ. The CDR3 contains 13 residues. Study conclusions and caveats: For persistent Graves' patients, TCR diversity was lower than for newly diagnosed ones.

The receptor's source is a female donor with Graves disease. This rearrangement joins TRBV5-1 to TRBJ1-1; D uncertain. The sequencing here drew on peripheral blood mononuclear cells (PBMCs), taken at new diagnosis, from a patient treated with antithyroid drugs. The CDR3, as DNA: TGCGCCAGCAGGAACGGGGTGAACACTGAAGCTTTCTTT. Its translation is CASRNGVNTEAFF.